This is a list of T cell receptor beta chains from one sample in a study of Tregs in tolerant kidney transplant recipients. Clones were sequenced by immunoSEQ multiplex PCR, and TCRdb holds only the in-frame ones, with some missing. The table has approximately 4,200 clones, 80% to 90% seen once. Sequencing used Tregs from blood, obtained before the transplant. Source of these receptors: a human donor who received a combined kidney and bone marrow transplant. CDR3s include the opening cysteine and the closing phenylalanine or tryptophan. A D gene is named only where the DNA matches it firmly. Only part of the rows carry a size: once, few, many, or a class if the clone is expanded.

TGTGCCAGCAGCTTAGCGGCAGGGGTAAATCAGCCCCAGCATTTT	CASSLAAGVNQPQHF	15	.	TRBV11-2	TRBJ1-5	.
TGTGCCAGCAGTGAAGCGCGGTCCTACACAGATACGCAGTATTTT	CASSEARSYTDTQYF	15	.	TRBV2	TRBJ2-3	.
TGTGCCAGCCGACTGTCTAGCACAGATACGCAGTATTTT	CASRLSSTDTQYF	13	.	TRBV19	TRBJ2-3	.
.	CASSSSGQGAQPQHF	15	.	TRBV27	TRBJ1-5	.
TGTGCCAGCAGTATTTTAGCGGATTCGCGCTCCTACGAGCAGTACTTC	CASSILADSRSYEQYF	16	.	TRBV28	TRBJ2-7	.
TGTGCCGCAGGGACAGGGGGTCGGTACGAGCAGTACTTC	CAAGTGGRYEQYF	13	TRBD1	TRBV10-3	TRBJ2-7	.
TGCGCCAGCGGAAGAGAGGGAGGCCACAGTGAGCAGTACTTC	CASGREGGHSEQYF	14	.	TRBV5-1	TRBJ2-7	few
TGTGCCAGCAGCTTACGTGCTAACTATGGCTACACCTTC	CASSLRANYGYTF	13	.	TRBV7-3	TRBJ1-2	.
TGCGCCAGCAGCTTGGTGCGCGGGGGGAACACCGGGGAGCTGTTTTTT	CASSLVRGGNTGELFF	16	TRBD2	TRBV5-1	TRBJ2-2	.
TGTGCCAGCATTACATCTGGGGCCAACGTCCTGACTTTC	CASITSGANVLTF	13	.	TRBV28	TRBJ2-6	.
TGCAGCGTGGGAGGGGTTTTGAACACTGAAGCTTTCTTT	CSVGGVLNTEAFF	13	.	TRBV29-1	TRBJ1-1	.
TGCGCCAGCAGCTTGGAGGGACAGGGGGCCAACGTCCTGACTTTC	CASSLEGQGANVLTF	15	TRBD1	TRBV5-1	TRBJ2-6	.
TGCGCCAGCAGCTCGGGACAGCTTGGGGCCAACGTCCTGACTTTC	CASSSGQLGANVLTF	15	TRBD1	TRBV5-1	TRBJ2-6	.
TGTGCCAGCTTGGAGGGACAGGGCGTTGGGAACACTGAAGCTTTCTTT	CASLEGQGVGNTEAFF	16	TRBD1	TRBV5-6	TRBJ1-1	.
TGTGCCAGCATTCCCGACAGCCTTGGCAATCAGCCCCAGCATTTT	CASIPDSLGNQPQHF	15	.	TRBV28	TRBJ1-5	.
TGTGCCAGCAGACAGGGGGCCACGGATGAGCAGTTCTTC	CASRQGATDEQFF	13	TRBD1	TRBV28	TRBJ2-1	once
TGCGCCAGCAGCCGAGGGCGGGCTTCCTACAATGAGCAGTTCTTC	CASSRGRASYNEQFF	15	.	TRBV5-1	TRBJ2-1	.
TGTGCCAGCATGAAGGGAGGGGATGAAAAACTGTTTTTT	CASMKGGDEKLFF	13	.	TRBV28	TRBJ1-4	once
TGTGCCAGCAGTTCGGCCGGGACAGGGGGCGTTGTGCAGTACTTC	CASSSAGTGGVVQYF	15	TRBD1	TRBV28	TRBJ2-7	few
TGTGCCAGCAGTTCTACAGGGGGGTCTGGAAACACCATATATTTT	CASSSTGGSGNTIYF	15	TRBD1	TRBV6-5	TRBJ1-3	.
TGTGCCAGCAGCTTAGGACAGGATCATCAGCCCCAGCATTTT	CASSLGQDHQPQHF	14	TRBD1	TRBV5-5	TRBJ1-5	.
TGTGCCAGCAGCCAATTCGCGGGACTGGACTATGGCTACACCTTC	CASSQFAGLDYGYTF	15	.	TRBV7-3	TRBJ1-2	.
TGTGCCAGCAGTTTCTGGCGGGAGCAGGCCTACGAGCAGTACTTC	CASSFWREQAYEQYF	15	TRBD2	TRBV27	TRBJ2-7	.
TGTGCCAGCAGCTTAGACGGACAGGGCAATCAGCCCCAGCATTTT	CASSLDGQGNQPQHF	15	TRBD1	TRBV7-8	TRBJ1-5	.
TGTGCCGGCAGTTGGACAGGGGGCAGTCAGCCCCAGCATTTT	CAGSWTGGSQPQHF	14	TRBD1	TRBV28	TRBJ1-5	.
TGTGCCTGGAGTGTGGGACAGAACTATGGCTACACCTTC	CAWSVGQNYGYTF	13	TRBD1	TRBV30	TRBJ1-2	.
TGTGCCAGCAGGGCAACGGGGGGTAGCAATCAGCCCCAGCATTTT	CASRATGGSNQPQHF	15	.	TRBV7-8	TRBJ1-5	few
TGCAGTGCTTCTCCAGATACGCAGTATTTT	CSASPDTQYF	10	.	TRBV20-1	TRBJ2-3	.
TGTGCCAGTAGTCCCCGACAGGGAACCTACGAGCAGTACTTC	CASSPRQGTYEQYF	14	TRBD1	TRBV19	TRBJ2-7	few
TGCAGCGGGGAAGCGGGAGGGCCTTACAATGAGCAGTTCTTC	CSGEAGGPYNEQFF	14	TRBD2	TRBV29-1	TRBJ2-1	.
TGTGCCTGGAGTCGGGTTGAAGCTTTCTTT	CAWSRVEAFF	10	.	TRBV30	TRBJ1-1	.
TGTGCCAGCAGCGTAGTGGAGGGGTATGGCTACACCTTC	CASSVVEGYGYTF	13	.	TRBV9	TRBJ1-2	.
TGTGCCAGCAGTCCTATATCTCACACCGGGGAGCTGTTTTTT	CASSPISHTGELFF	14	.	TRBV27	TRBJ2-2	.
TGTGCCAGCAGTCGAGGTGTGGTAGCAACTAATGAAAAACTGTTTTTT	CASSRGVVATNEKLFF	16	.	TRBV11-2	TRBJ1-4	.
TGTGCTAGTGGTTTGGTACGGGGGGAGCTGTTTTTT	CASGLVRGELFF	12	.	TRBV12-5	TRBJ2-2	.
TGTGCCAGCAGTTCCACAAGGAGCCATGAAGCTTTCTTT	CASSSTRSHEAFF	13	.	TRBV27	TRBJ1-1	once
TGTGCCAGCAGCTTAGGGTCCAGGGCGGCTTTCTTT	CASSLGSRAAFF	12	.	TRBV11-2	TRBJ1-1	.
TGTGCCAGCAGCTTAGTCGGCGGGAGTAAAGTGGCAGATACGCAGTATTTT	CASSLVGGSKVADTQYF	17	TRBD2	TRBV7-2	TRBJ2-3	once
TGCGCCAGCAGCTTGGAGGGGGACAGGGTATACTTC	CASSLEGDRVYF	12	TRBD1	TRBV5-1	TRBJ2-5	.
TGTGCCAGCAGCCCGGCGGGGGTGGGAGCAACTAATGAAAAACTGTTTTTT	CASSPAGVGATNEKLFF	17	.	TRBV7-2	TRBJ1-4	.
TGCGCCAGCAGGGGCCTTGGCCAAGAGACCCAGTACTTC	CASRGLGQETQYF	13	.	TRBV5-1	TRBJ2-5	once
TGTGCCAGTAGTGCTAACTTGGAGGAGACCCAGTACTTC	CASSANLEETQYF	13	.	TRBV19	TRBJ2-5	.
TGTGCCAGCAGCCCCCGGACAGGAGTTGGCGAAAAACTGTTTTTT	CASSPRTGVGEKLFF	15	TRBD1	TRBV7-2	TRBJ1-4	.
TGTGCCAGCTCAATTGGACAGGCCATGAACACTGAAGCTTTCTTT	CASSIGQAMNTEAFF	15	TRBD1	TRBV18	TRBJ1-1	.
TGTGCCTGGAGTGTAGACTCACTAACGGTTACGCAGTATTTT	CAWSVDSLTVTQYF	14	.	TRBV30	TRBJ2-3	once
TGCAGCTTCTTGGGAGGAACTGAAGCTTTCTTT	CSFLGGTEAFF	11	.	TRBV29-1	TRBJ1-1	.
TGTGCCAGCAGCCAAGATAGGCAGGTGGCCCTGTTCTTC	CASSQDRQVALFF	13	.	TRBV4-2	TRBJ2-1	few